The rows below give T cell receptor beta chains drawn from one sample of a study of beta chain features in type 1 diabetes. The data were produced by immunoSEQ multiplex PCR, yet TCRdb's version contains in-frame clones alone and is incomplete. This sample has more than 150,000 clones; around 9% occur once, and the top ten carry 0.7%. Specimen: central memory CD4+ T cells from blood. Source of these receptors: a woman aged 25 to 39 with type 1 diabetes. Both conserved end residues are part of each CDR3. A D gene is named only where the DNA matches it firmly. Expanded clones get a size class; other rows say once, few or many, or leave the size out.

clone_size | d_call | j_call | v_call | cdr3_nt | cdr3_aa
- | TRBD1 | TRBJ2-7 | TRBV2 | TGTGCCAGCAGTCCTGTCGGGACAGTACAGGGCGAGCAGTACTTC | CASSPVGTVQGEQYF
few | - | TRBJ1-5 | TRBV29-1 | TGCAGTGCACAGGGATTCGGCAATCAGCCCCAGCATTTT | CSAQGFGNQPQHF
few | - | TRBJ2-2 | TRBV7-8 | TGTGCCAGCAGCGTCGACTCCGTACTTAACACCGGGGAGCTGTTTTTT | CASSVDSVLNTGELFF
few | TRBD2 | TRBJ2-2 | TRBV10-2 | TGCGCCAGCAGGGAGGGAGCGGGAGACGGGGAGCTGTTTTTT | CASREGAGDGELFF
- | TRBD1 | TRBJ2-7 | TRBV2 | TGTGCCAGCAGTGTAGGACAGGGCTCGATCTACGAGCAGTACTTC | CASSVGQGSIYEQYF
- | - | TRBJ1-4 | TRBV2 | TGTGCCAGCAGCGGAGTGGTACCCGCAACTAATGAAAAACTGTTTTTT | CASSGVVPATNEKLFF
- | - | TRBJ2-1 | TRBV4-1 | TGCGCCAGCAGCCAAGAGGGGATCGGGAGCTCCTACAATGAGCAGTTCTTC | CASSQEGIGSSYNEQFF
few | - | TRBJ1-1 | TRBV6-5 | TGTGCCAGCAGGCGGGGGGCTGGCACTGAAGCTTTCTTT | CASRRGAGTEAFF
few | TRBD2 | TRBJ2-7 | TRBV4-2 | TGTGCCAGCAGCCAAGCGCTAGCGGGAGGCTACGAGCAGTACTTC | CASSQALAGGYEQYF
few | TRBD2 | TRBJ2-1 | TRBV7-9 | TGTGCCAGCAGCCCGTTGGGGCGGGAGTCCTCCTACAATGAGCAGTTCTTC | CASSPLGRESSYNEQFF
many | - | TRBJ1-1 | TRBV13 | TGTGCCAGCAGCCCAACAGTGGGCACTGAAGCTTTCTTT | CASSPTVGTEAFF
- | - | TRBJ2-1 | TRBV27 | TGTGCCAGCAGTTTAGAGAGCGGAGCGGCCTCCTACAATGAGCAGTTCTTC | CASSLESGAASYNEQFF
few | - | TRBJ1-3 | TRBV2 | TGTGCCAGCAGTGGAGGGACTGGAAACACCATATATTTT | CASSGGTGNTIYF
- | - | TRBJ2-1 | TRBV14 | TGTGCCAGCAGCCACGCGGGTACCCACTCCCTGGAGCAGTTCTTC | CASSHAGTHSLEQFF
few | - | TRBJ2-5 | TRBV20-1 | TGCAGTGTACTCCATCAAGAGACCCAGTACTTC | CSVLHQETQYF
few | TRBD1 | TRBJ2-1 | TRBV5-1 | TGCGCCAGCAGCCCCTCCCCAGGACAGGTAGTCTATGAGCAGTTCTTC | CASSPSPGQVVYEQFF
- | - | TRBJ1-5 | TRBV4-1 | TGCGCCAGCAGCCAAACGGAATACAGGGAGGGGCAGCCCCAGCATTTT | CASSQTEYREGQPQHF
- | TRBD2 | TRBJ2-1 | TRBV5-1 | TGCGCCAGCAGCTTGAGAGGACTAGCGGGAGCATCCCCCTACAATGAGCAGTTCTTC | CASSLRGLAGASPYNEQFF
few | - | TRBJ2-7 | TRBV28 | TGTGCCAGCAGTACCGTTGTGGCGGACAGCTCCTACGAGCAGTACTTC | CASSTVVADSSYEQYF
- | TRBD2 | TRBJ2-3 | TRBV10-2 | TGCGCCAGCAGTGAGCGACTAGCCAGCACAGATACGCAGTATTTT | CASSERLASTDTQYF
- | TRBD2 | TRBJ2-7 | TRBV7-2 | TGTGCCAGCAGAGCCCGGGGGGACGCCGACGAGCAGTACTTC | CASRARGDADEQYF
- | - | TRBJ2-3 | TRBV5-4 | TGTGCCAGCATGGAGGGGCAGGCCACAGATACGCAGTATTTT | CASMEGQATDTQYF
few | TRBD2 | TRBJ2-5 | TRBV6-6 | TGTGCCAGCAGCCCCGGGACTAGCGGGCCCCAAGAGACCCAGTACTTC | CASSPGTSGPQETQYF
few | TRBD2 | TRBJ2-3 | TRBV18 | TGTGCCAGCTCACCCGGACTAGCGGGCACAGATACGCAGTATTTT | CASSPGLAGTDTQYF
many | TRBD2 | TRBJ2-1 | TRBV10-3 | TGTGCCATCAAAAAGGAGCGGGAATACAATGAGCAGTTCTTC | CAIKKEREYNEQFF
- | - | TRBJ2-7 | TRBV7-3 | TGTGCCAGCAGCTTAACGGCCCAATACGAGCAGTACTTC | CASSLTAQYEQYF
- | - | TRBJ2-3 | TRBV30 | TGTGCCTGGAGTGTACCCCGAGTCGCGCAGTATTTT | CAWSVPRVAQYF
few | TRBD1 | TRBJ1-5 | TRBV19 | TGTGCCAGTAGTACCCTCCTCGGGGACAGTAGCAATCAGCCCCAGCATTTT | CASSTLLGDSSNQPQHF
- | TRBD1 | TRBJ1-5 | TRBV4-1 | TGCGCCAGCAGCCACCTAGACAGGGGTCAGCCCCAGCATTTT | CASSHLDRGQPQHF
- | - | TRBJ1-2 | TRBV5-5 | TGTGCCAGCAGCTTGGGGGGGCCGAGTACGTATGGCTACACCTTC | CASSLGGPSTYGYTF
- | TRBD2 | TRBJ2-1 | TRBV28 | TGTGCCAGCAGCCCTGCCTTAGCGGGAATTGGTGAGCAGTTCTTC | CASSPALAGIGEQFF
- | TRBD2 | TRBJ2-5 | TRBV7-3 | TGTGCCAGCAGCCAACTAGCGGGGGCGACCCAGTACTTC | CASSQLAGATQYF
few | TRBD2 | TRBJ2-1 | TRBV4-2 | TGTGCCAGCAGCCAAGATACCCCGACTAGCTCATACAATGAGCAGTTCTTC | CASSQDTPTSSYNEQFF
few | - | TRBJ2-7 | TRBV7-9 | TGTGCCAGCAGCTTACAACAGAACTACGAGCAGTACTTC | CASSLQQNYEQYF
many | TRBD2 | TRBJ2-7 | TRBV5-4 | TGTGCCAGCAGCTCCGCTAGCGGCTCCTACGAGCAGTACTTC | CASSSASGSYEQYF
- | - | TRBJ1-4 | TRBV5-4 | TGTGCCAGCAGCCTGGAGGGGGTCAGTGAAAAACTGTTTTTT | CASSLEGVSEKLFF
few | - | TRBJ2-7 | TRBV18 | TGTGCCAGCTCACCGATAAACAGGGATCACGAGCAGTACTTC | CASSPINRDHEQYF
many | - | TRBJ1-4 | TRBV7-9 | TGTGCCAGCAGCCGAGGCCAGGGAGGTGGAGAAAAACTGTTTTTT | CASSRGQGGGEKLFF
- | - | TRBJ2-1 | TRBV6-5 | TGTGCCAGCAGACCGCCCGGGGTTCCCAAGGTACAGTTCTTC | CASRPPGVPKVQFF
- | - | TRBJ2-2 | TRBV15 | TGTGCCACCAGCGCCGCCGGGACACACTACGGGGAGCTGTTTTTT | CATSAAGTHYGELFF
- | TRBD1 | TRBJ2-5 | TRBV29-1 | TGCAGCGTTGAAGAGACAGGGGGCGCCGGGGAGACCCAGTACTTC | CSVEETGGAGETQYF
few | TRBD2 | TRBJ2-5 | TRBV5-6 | TGTGCCAGCAGCTTAGATTCCGGGGGGGAAGAGACCCAGTACTTC | CASSLDSGGEETQYF
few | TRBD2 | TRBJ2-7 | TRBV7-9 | TGTGCCACCCAGCGGGACTTCTACGAGCAGTACTTC | CATQRDFYEQYF
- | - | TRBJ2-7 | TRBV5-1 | TGCGCCAGCAGCTTGGGACTCCCTGCTAACGAGCAGTACTTC | CASSLGLPANEQYF
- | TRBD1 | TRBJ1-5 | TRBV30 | TGTGCCTGGAGTGTAGGACAGGAGGATCAGCCCCAGCATTTT | CAWSVGQEDQPQHF
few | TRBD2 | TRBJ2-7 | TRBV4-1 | TGCGCCAGCAGCCATTCCCCCGGGACTAGCGGGAGATACGAGCAGTACTTC | CASSHSPGTSGRYEQYF
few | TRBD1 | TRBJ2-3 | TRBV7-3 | TGTGCCAGCAGCCCAGGACAGGTTACAGATACGCAGTATTTT | CASSPGQVTDTQYF
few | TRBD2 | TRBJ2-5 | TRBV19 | TGTGCCAGTAGTATAGTATATACGGGAGGGCAAGAGACCCAGTACTTC | CASSIVYTGGQETQYF
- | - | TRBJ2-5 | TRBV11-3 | TGTGCCAGCAGCTTAGATTCTCAAGAGACCCAGTACTTC | CASSLDSQETQYF
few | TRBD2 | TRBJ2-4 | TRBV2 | TGTGCCAGCCTTCGACTAGCGGGAGTGAACATTCAGTACTTC | CASLRLAGVNIQYF
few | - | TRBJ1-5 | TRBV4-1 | TGCGCCAGCAGCCAAATAAGGTCAGGAAAACAGCCCCAGCATTTT | CASSQIRSGKQPQHF
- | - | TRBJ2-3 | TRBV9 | TGTGCCAGCAGCGTAAACCCGAGACATCCTTCAGATACGCAGTATTTT | CASSVNPRHPSDTQYF
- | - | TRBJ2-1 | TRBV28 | TGTGCCAGCAGTATTTACTACAATGAGCAGTTCTTC | CASSIYYNEQFF